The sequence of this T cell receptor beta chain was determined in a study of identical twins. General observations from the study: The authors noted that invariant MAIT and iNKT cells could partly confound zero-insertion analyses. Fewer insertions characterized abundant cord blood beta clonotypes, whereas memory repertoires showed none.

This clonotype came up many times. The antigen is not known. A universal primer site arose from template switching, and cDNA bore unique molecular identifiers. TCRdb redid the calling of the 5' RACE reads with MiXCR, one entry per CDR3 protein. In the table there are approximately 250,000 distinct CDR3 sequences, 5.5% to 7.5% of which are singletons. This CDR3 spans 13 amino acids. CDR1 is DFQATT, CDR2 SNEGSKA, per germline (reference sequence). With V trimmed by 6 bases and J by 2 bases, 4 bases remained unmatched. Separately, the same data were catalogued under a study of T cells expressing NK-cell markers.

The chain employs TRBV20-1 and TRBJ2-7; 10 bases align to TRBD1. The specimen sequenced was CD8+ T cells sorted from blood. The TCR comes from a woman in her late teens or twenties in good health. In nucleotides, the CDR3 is TGCAGTGCCTCGGGGACAGGGGCCTACGAGCAGTACTTC. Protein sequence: CSASGTGAYEQYF.